The present TCR beta chain was sequenced within a study of cytotoxic CD8 clonotypes in ibrutinib-treated CLL. The protocol was immunoSEQ multiplex PCR, while the TCRdb copy is restricted to in-frame clones and leaves out a portion. The sample records 120,000 to 150,000 clones, approximately 80% being singletons. This clone was detected once. Its antigen remains unknown. This CDR3 contains 14 residues. With 4 bases removed from V and 2 bases from J, the gap between germline ends came to 12 bases. Germline values: CDR1 SGDLS, CDR2 YYNGEE. Study-wide results and caveats: Clonality rose at ibrutinib response and fell back toward baseline at progression.

The source of this sequence is a human donor with chronic lymphocytic leukemia. Sequencing was performed on PBMCs, taken after 12 months of ibrutinib treatment. The chain is built from TRBV9 and TRBJ2-5; D assignment may be TRBD1 or TRBD2 (5 bases each). CDR3 in amino acids: CASSSRDPQETQYF. CDR3 DNA: TGTGCCAGCAGCTCCAGGGACCCACAAGAGACCCAGTACTTC.